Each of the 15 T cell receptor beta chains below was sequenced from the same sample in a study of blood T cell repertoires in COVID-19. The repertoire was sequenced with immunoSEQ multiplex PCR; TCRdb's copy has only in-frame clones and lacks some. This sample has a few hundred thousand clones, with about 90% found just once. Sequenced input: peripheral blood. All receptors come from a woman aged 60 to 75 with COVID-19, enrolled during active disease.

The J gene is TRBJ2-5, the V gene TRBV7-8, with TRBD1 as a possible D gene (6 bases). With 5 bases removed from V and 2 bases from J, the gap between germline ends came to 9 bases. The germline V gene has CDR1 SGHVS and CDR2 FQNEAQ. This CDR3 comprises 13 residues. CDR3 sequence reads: CASSPGEQETQYF. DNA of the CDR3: TGTGCCAGCAGCCCAGGGGAGCAAGAGACCCAGTACTTC.

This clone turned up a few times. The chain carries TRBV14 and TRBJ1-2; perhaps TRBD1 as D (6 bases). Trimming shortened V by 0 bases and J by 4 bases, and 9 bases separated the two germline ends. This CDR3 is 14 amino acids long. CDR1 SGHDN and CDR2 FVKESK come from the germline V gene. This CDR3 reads CASSQETGPYGYTF. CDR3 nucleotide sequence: TGTGCCAGCAGCCAAGAGACAGGACCCTATGGCTACACCTTC. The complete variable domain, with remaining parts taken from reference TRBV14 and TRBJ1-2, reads EAGVTQFPSHSVIEKGQTVTLRCDPISGHDNLYWYRRVMGKEIKFLLHFVKESKQDESGMPNNRFLAERTGGTYSTLKVQPAELEDSGVYFCASSQETGPYGYTFGSGTRLTVV.

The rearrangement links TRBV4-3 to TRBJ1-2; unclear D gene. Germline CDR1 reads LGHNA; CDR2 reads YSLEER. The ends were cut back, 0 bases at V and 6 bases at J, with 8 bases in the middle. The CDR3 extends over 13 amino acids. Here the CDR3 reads CASSQDLEHGYTF. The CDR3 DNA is TGCGCCAGCAGCCAAGATCTAGAGCATGGCTACACCTTC.

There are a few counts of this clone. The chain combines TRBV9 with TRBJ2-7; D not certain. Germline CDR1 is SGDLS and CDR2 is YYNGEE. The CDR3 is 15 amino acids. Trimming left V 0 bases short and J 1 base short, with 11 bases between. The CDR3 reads CASSVGVTGSYEQYF. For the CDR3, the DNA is TGTGCCAGCAGCGTAGGAGTAACCGGGTCCTACGAGCAGTACTTC. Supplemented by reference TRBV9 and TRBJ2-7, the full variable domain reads DSGVTQTPKHLITATGQRVTLRCSPRSGDLSVYWYQQSLDQGLQFLIQYYNGEERAKGNILERFSAQQFPDLHSELNLSSLELGDSALYFCASSVGVTGSYEQYFGPGTRLTVT.

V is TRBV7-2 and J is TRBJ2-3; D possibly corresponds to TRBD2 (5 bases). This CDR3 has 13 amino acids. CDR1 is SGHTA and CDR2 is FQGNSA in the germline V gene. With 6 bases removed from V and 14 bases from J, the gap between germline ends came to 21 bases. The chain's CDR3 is CASSRREVGGPYF. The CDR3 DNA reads TGTGCCAGCAGTCGAAGAGAGGTGGGCGGGCCGTATTTT. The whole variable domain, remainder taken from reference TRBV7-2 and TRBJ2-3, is GAGVSQSPSNKVTEKGKDVELRCDPISGHTALYWYRQSLGQGLEFLIYFQGNSAPDKSGLPSDRFSAERTGGSVSTLTIQRTQQEDSAVYLCASSRREVGGPYFGPGTRLTVL.

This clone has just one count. The CDR3 bases are TGTGCCAGCATCCTGCACCTCTACCCATATGGCTACACCTTC. Protein: CASILHLYPYGYTF. The chain links TRBV7-2 to TRBJ1-2; no clear D. CDR1 and CDR2 from the germline V gene are SGHTA and FQGNSA. The CDR3 runs 14 residues. Trimming left V 7 bases short and J 5 bases short, with 17 bases between. The whole variable domain, filled in from reference TRBV7-2 and TRBJ1-2, reads GAGVSQSPSNKVTEKGKDVELRCDPISGHTALYWYRQSLGQGLEFLIYFQGNSAPDKSGLPSDRFSAERTGGSVSTLTIQRTQQEDSAVYLCASILHLYPYGYTFGSGTRLTVV.

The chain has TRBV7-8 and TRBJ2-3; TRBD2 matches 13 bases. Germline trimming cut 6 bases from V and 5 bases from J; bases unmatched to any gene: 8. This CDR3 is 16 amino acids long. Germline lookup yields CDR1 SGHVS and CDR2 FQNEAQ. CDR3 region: CASRAPGLAGLDTQYF. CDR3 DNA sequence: TGTGCCAGCAGAGCCCCGGGACTAGCGGGGTTAGATACGCAGTATTTT.

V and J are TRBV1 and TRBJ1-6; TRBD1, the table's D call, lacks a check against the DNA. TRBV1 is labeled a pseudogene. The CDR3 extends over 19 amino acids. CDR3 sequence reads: CTSSHPCGPSTGVHSPLHF. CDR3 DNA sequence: TGCACCAGCAGCCACCCCTGTGGGCCATCGACAGGGGTTCATTCACCCCTCCACTTT.

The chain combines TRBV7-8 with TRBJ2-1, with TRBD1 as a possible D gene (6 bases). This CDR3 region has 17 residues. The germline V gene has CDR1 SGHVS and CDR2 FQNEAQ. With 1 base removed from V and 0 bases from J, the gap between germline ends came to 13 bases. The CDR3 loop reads CASSLEAGVSSYNEQFF. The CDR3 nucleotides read TGTGCCAGCAGCTTAGAGGCAGGGGTGAGCTCCTACAATGAGCAGTTCTTC.

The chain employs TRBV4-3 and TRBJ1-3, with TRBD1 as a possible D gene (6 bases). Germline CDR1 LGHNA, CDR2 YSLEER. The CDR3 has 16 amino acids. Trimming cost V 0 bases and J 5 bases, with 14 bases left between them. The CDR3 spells CASSQDWGQGRNTIYF. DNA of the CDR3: TGCGCCAGCAGCCAAGATTGGGGGCAGGGCCGAAACACCATATATTTT.

CDR3 protein: CASSPAGESYGYTF. The CDR3 region has the DNA TGCGCCAGCAGCCCGGCAGGGGAGAGCTATGGCTACACCTTC. V gene TRBV5-1 combines with J gene TRBJ1-2; the D gene is possibly TRBD1 (6 bases). This CDR3 has 14 amino acids. Germline CDR1 reads SGHRS; CDR2 reads YFSETQ. Trimming stripped 4 bases from V and 4 bases from J, with 14 bases between.

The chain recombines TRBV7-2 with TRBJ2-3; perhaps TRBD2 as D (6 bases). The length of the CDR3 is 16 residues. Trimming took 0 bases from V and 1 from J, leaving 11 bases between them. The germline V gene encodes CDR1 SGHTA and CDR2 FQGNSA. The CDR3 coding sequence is TGTGCCAGCAGCTTAGCGGGGGGTTCCCGCACAGATACGCAGTATTTT. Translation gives CASSLAGGSRTDTQYF.

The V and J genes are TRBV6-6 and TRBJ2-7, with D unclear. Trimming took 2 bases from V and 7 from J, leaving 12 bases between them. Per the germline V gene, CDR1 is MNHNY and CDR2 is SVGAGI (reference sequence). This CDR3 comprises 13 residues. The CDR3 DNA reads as TGTGCCAGCAGTTACAGTCCCATGGCAGAGCAGTACTTC. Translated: CASSYSPMAEQYF.

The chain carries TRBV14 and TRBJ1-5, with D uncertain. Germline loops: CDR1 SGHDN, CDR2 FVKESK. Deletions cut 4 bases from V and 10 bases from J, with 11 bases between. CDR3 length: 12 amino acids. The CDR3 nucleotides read TGTGCCAGCAGCCCCCCGGCGGGTCCCCAGCATTTT. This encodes CASSPPAGPQHF.

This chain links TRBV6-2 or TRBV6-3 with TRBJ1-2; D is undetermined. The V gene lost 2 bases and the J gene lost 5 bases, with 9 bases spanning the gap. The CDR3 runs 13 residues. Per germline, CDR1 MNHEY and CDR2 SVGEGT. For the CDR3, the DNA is TGTGCCAGCAGTTACGTACGAGAATATGGCTACACCTTC. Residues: CASSYVREYGYTF.